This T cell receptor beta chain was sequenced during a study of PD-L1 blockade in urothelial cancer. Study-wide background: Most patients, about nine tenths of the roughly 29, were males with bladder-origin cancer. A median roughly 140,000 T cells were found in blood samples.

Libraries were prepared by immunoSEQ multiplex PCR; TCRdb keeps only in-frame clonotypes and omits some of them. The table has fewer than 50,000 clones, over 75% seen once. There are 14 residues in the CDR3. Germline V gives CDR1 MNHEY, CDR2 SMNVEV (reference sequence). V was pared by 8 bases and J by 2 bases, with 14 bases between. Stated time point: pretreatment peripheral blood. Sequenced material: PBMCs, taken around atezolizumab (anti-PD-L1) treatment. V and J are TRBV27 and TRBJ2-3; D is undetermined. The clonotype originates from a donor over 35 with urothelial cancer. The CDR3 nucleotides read TGTGCCAGCGCCCGAGGCAGATCCACAGATACGCAGTATTTT. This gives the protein CASARGRSTDTQYF.